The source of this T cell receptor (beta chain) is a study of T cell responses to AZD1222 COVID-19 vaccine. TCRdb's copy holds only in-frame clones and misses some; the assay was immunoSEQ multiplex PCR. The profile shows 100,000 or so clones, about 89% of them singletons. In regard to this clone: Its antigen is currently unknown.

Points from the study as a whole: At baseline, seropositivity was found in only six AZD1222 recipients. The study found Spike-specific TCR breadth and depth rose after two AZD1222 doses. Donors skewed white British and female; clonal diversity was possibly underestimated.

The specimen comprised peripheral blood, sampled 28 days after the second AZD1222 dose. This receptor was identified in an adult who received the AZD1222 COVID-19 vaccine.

CDR3 loop: CASSLGGITEAFF. CDR3 nucleotides: TGTGCCAGCAGCCTGGGGGGGATCACTGAAGCTTTCTTT. The chain joins TRBV7-6 to TRBJ1-1, with D maybe TRBD1 (5 bases). Germline values: CDR1 SGHVS, CDR2 FNYEAQ. CDR3 length: 13 amino acids. Trimming took 5 bases from V and 4 from J, leaving 11 bases between them.